Listed below are T cell receptor beta chains from one sample, sequenced in a study of shared clonotypes between healthy human individuals. Some clones are missing from TCRdb's copy, which holds only in-frame ones; the method was immunoSEQ multiplex PCR. The sample includes a few million clones, 80% to 95% of them seen just once. Sequenced input: naive CD4+ T cells from PBMCs. These receptors were taken from a man between 18 and 29 years old in good health. Some clones in this sample may be carry-over from other donors' samples. CDR3s include the opening cysteine and the closing phenylalanine or tryptophan. Each record gives: J gene, V gene, D gene, clone size, CDR3 protein, CDR3 DNA. D genes are given only for firm matches. The size field is filled for only some rows; it gives once, few, many or a size class.

j_call: TRBJ2-6; v_call: TRBV6-6; d_call: .; clone_size: .; cdr3_aa: CASRTVGANVLTF; cdr3_nt: TGTGCCAGCAGGACAGTTGGGGCCAACGTCCTGACTTTC
j_call: TRBJ1-4; v_call: TRBV11-2; d_call: TRBD1; clone_size: .; cdr3_aa: CASSSTGWIEKLFF; cdr3_nt: TGTGCCAGCAGCTCGACAGGGTGGATTGAAAAACTGTTTTTT
j_call: TRBJ2-7; v_call: TRBV20-1; d_call: .; clone_size: .; cdr3_aa: CSAGEQYF; cdr3_nt: TGCAGTGCCGGCGAGCAGTACTTC
j_call: TRBJ2-2; v_call: TRBV7-6; d_call: .; clone_size: .; cdr3_aa: CASRPDTGELFF; cdr3_nt: TGTGCCAGCAGACCGGACACCGGGGAGCTGTTTTTT
j_call: TRBJ2-7; v_call: TRBV5-1; d_call: TRBD2; clone_size: .; cdr3_aa: CASSRGRTGRGDYEQYF; cdr3_nt: TGCGCCAGCAGCCGCGGGAGGACGGGCCGCGGAGACTACGAGCAGTACTTC
j_call: TRBJ2-2; v_call: TRBV5-1; d_call: TRBD2; clone_size: .; cdr3_aa: CASRRLAGSGELFF; cdr3_nt: TGCGCCAGCAGGCGCTTAGCGGGGTCCGGGGAGCTGTTTTTT
j_call: TRBJ1-4; v_call: TRBV19; d_call: .; clone_size: .; cdr3_aa: CASSTGTLLNEKLFF; cdr3_nt: TGTGCCAGTAGTACAGGGACCTTGCTTAATGAAAAACTGTTTTTT
j_call: TRBJ2-7; v_call: TRBV6-1; d_call: .; clone_size: .; cdr3_aa: CASSAGPRSYEQYF; cdr3_nt: TGTGCCAGCAGTGCGGGTCCCCGCTCCTACGAGCAGTACTTC
j_call: TRBJ2-7; v_call: TRBV10-1; d_call: TRBD1; clone_size: .; cdr3_aa: CASSDTDRASPYEQYF; cdr3_nt: TGCGCCAGCAGTGACACGGACAGGGCGTCTCCCTACGAGCAGTACTTC
j_call: TRBJ2-3; v_call: TRBV14; d_call: .; clone_size: .; cdr3_aa: CASSQNRADTQYF; cdr3_nt: TGTGCCAGCAGCCAGAATAGGGCGGATACGCAGTATTTT
j_call: TRBJ1-4; v_call: TRBV7-8; d_call: .; clone_size: .; cdr3_aa: CASSPGREVFF; cdr3_nt: TGTGCCAGCAGCCCCGGACGGGAGGTGTTTTTT
j_call: TRBJ2-7; v_call: TRBV30; d_call: TRBD1; clone_size: .; cdr3_aa: CAWKRQGQTYEQYF; cdr3_nt: TGTGCCTGGAAAAGACAGGGGCAAACCTACGAGCAGTACTTC
j_call: TRBJ1-5; v_call: TRBV4-2; d_call: .; clone_size: .; cdr3_aa: CASSQNLDRPLQHF; cdr3_nt: TGTGCCAGCAGCCAAAACTTGGACAGACCTCTCCAGCATTTT
j_call: TRBJ2-6; v_call: TRBV5-1; d_call: .; clone_size: .; cdr3_aa: CASSLVGPGGANVLTF; cdr3_nt: TGCGCCAGCAGCTTGGTGGGGCCGGGTGGGGCCAACGTCCTGACTTTC
j_call: TRBJ2-3; v_call: TRBV9; d_call: .; clone_size: .; cdr3_aa: CASDTGISTDTQYF; cdr3_nt: TGTGCCAGCGACACAGGGATTAGCACAGATACGCAGTATTTT
j_call: TRBJ1-1; v_call: TRBV6-1; d_call: .; clone_size: few; cdr3_aa: CASSEGRNTEAFF; cdr3_nt: TGTGCCAGCAGTGAAGGACGGAACACTGAAGCTTTCTTT
j_call: TRBJ2-1; v_call: TRBV7-2; d_call: TRBD2; clone_size: .; cdr3_aa: CATAAGVYNEQFF; cdr3_nt: TGTGCCACCGCAGCGGGAGTTTACAATGAGCAGTTCTTC
j_call: TRBJ2-7; v_call: TRBV27; d_call: .; clone_size: .; cdr3_aa: CASMDRKEQYF; cdr3_nt: TGTGCCAGCATGGATCGGAAAGAGCAGTACTTC
j_call: TRBJ2-4; v_call: TRBV27; d_call: .; clone_size: .; cdr3_aa: CASSPLEGAKNIQYF; cdr3_nt: TGTGCCAGCAGTCCCCTCGAGGGTGCCAAAAACATTCAGTACTTC
j_call: TRBJ2-1; v_call: TRBV28; d_call: .; clone_size: .; cdr3_aa: CASSLWSSDNEQFF; cdr3_nt: TGTGCCAGCAGTTTATGGTCTAGCGACAATGAGCAGTTCTTC
j_call: TRBJ2-5; v_call: TRBV11-1; d_call: TRBD2; clone_size: .; cdr3_aa: CASSLGLAGLETQYF; cdr3_nt: TGTGCCAGCAGCTTGGGACTAGCGGGATTAGAGACCCAGTACTTC
j_call: TRBJ1-2; v_call: TRBV10-3; d_call: .; clone_size: .; cdr3_aa: CAISDSYGGFDYGYTF; cdr3_nt: TGTGCCATCAGTGATAGTTATGGGGGGTTCGACTATGGCTACACCTTC
j_call: TRBJ2-5; v_call: TRBV5-1; d_call: TRBD1; clone_size: .; cdr3_aa: CASSPQRFFGQGVETQYF; cdr3_nt: TGCGCCAGCAGCCCGCAGCGATTTTTTGGACAGGGTGTGGAGACCCAGTACTTC
j_call: TRBJ2-1; v_call: TRBV6-1; d_call: TRBD1; clone_size: .; cdr3_aa: CASTWDRHYNEQFF; cdr3_nt: TGTGCCAGCACTTGGGACAGGCACTACAATGAGCAGTTCTTC
j_call: TRBJ2-2; v_call: TRBV5-4; d_call: TRBD2; clone_size: .; cdr3_aa: CASSRGLAPDPGRELFF; cdr3_nt: TGTGCCAGCAGCCGGGGACTAGCGCCCGACCCGGGGCGGGAGCTGTTTTTT
j_call: TRBJ1-1; v_call: TRBV7-8; d_call: .; clone_size: once; cdr3_aa: CASSLVPTGLRRDTEAFF; cdr3_nt: TGTGCCAGCAGCTTAGTCCCAACAGGGCTCCGGAGGGACACTGAAGCTTTCTTT
j_call: TRBJ2-1; v_call: TRBV11-3; d_call: TRBD2; clone_size: .; cdr3_aa: CASSLARSSGSFDEQFF; cdr3_nt: TGTGCCAGCAGCTTAGCTCGCTCTAGCGGGAGTTTCGATGAGCAGTTCTTC
j_call: TRBJ1-6; v_call: TRBV2; d_call: .; clone_size: .; cdr3_aa: CASILEGSYNSPLHF; cdr3_nt: TGTGCCAGCATTCTAGAAGGGTCCTATAATTCACCCCTCCACTTT
j_call: TRBJ1-1; v_call: TRBV5-1; d_call: .; clone_size: once; cdr3_aa: CASSIDASNTEAFF; cdr3_nt: TGCGCCAGCAGCATCGACGCCTCGAACACTGAAGCTTTCTTT
j_call: TRBJ1-5; v_call: TRBV19; d_call: TRBD1; clone_size: .; cdr3_aa: CASSMGDSGGNQPQHF; cdr3_nt: TGTGCCAGTAGTATGGGGGACAGTGGGGGCAATCAGCCCCAGCATTTT
j_call: TRBJ2-7; v_call: TRBV6-5; d_call: TRBD2; clone_size: once; cdr3_aa: CASRLTGGPDEQYF; cdr3_nt: TGTGCCAGCAGACTAACGGGAGGGCCTGACGAGCAGTACTTC
j_call: TRBJ2-7; v_call: TRBV7-9; d_call: .; clone_size: .; cdr3_aa: CASSAWGGNEQYF; cdr3_nt: TGTGCCAGCAGCGCCTGGGGCGGGAACGAGCAGTACTTC
j_call: TRBJ2-7; v_call: TRBV2; d_call: .; clone_size: few; cdr3_aa: CASRAGGSYEQYF; cdr3_nt: TGTGCCAGCAGGGCAGGAGGGTCCTACGAGCAGTACTTC
j_call: TRBJ1-3; v_call: TRBV9; d_call: .; clone_size: .; cdr3_aa: CASSARGAGNTIYF; cdr3_nt: TGTGCCAGCAGCGCCAGGGGAGCTGGAAACACCATATATTTT
j_call: TRBJ1-5; v_call: TRBV28; d_call: .; clone_size: .; cdr3_aa: CASSPGGVPQPQHF; cdr3_nt: TGTGCCAGCAGTCCCGGCGGGGTACCCCAGCCCCAGCATTTT
j_call: TRBJ2-5; v_call: TRBV4-2; d_call: TRBD2; clone_size: .; cdr3_aa: CASRPTTSGETQYF; cdr3_nt: TGTGCCAGCAGACCAACGACTAGCGGTGAGACCCAGTACTTC
j_call: TRBJ1-4; v_call: TRBV28; d_call: TRBD1; clone_size: .; cdr3_aa: CASSPGQGLVEKLFF; cdr3_nt: TGTGCCAGCAGTCCAGGACAGGGATTAGTCGAAAAACTGTTTTTT
j_call: TRBJ2-1; v_call: TRBV7-3; d_call: TRBD2; clone_size: .; cdr3_aa: CASSFGTSGRREQFF; cdr3_nt: TGTGCCAGCAGCTTCGGCACTAGCGGGAGAAGGGAGCAGTTCTTC
j_call: TRBJ2-2; v_call: TRBV5-4; d_call: .; clone_size: .; cdr3_aa: CASSLRPKNTGELFF; cdr3_nt: TGTGCCAGCAGCTTGAGACCCAAGAACACCGGGGAGCTGTTTTTT
j_call: TRBJ2-5; v_call: TRBV2; d_call: .; clone_size: once; cdr3_aa: CASNPSGLGTQYF; cdr3_nt: TGTGCCAGCAACCCCAGCGGCCTAGGGACCCAGTACTTC
j_call: TRBJ2-7; v_call: TRBV2; d_call: .; clone_size: .; cdr3_aa: CASSEVRLLYEQYF; cdr3_nt: TGTGCCAGCAGTGAAGTTCGACTGCTGTACGAGCAGTACTTC
j_call: TRBJ1-2; v_call: TRBV6-5; d_call: TRBD1; clone_size: .; cdr3_aa: CASSTYRGGYYGYTF; cdr3_nt: TGTGCCAGCAGTACCTACAGGGGAGGTTACTATGGCTACACCTTC
j_call: TRBJ2-5; v_call: TRBV5-1; d_call: TRBD1; clone_size: once; cdr3_aa: CASSSRDRAQETQYF; cdr3_nt: TGCGCCAGCAGCTCCCGGGACAGGGCCCAAGAGACCCAGTACTTC
j_call: TRBJ2-3; v_call: TRBV7-2; d_call: TRBD1; clone_size: .; cdr3_aa: CASSRQGFTDTQYF; cdr3_nt: TGTGCCAGCAGCCGACAGGGTTTCACAGATACGCAGTATTTT
j_call: TRBJ1-2; v_call: TRBV5-1; d_call: .; clone_size: .; cdr3_aa: CASSLGQVRYGYTF; cdr3_nt: TGCGCCAGCAGCTTGGGTCAGGTGCGGTATGGCTACACCTTC
j_call: TRBJ2-7; v_call: TRBV30; d_call: .; clone_size: .; cdr3_aa: CAWSAYTTGTVYF; cdr3_nt: TGTGCCTGGAGTGCTTACACTACCGGGACCGTGTACTTC
j_call: TRBJ2-5; v_call: TRBV18; d_call: .; clone_size: .; cdr3_aa: CASSLSIEETQYF; cdr3_nt: TGTGCCAGCTCACTGTCCATAGAAGAGACCCAGTACTTC
j_call: TRBJ2-1; v_call: TRBV28; d_call: .; clone_size: .; cdr3_aa: CASIEGSYNEQFF; cdr3_nt: TGTGCCAGTATTGAGGGCTCCTACAATGAGCAGTTCTTC
j_call: TRBJ2-2; v_call: TRBV7-2; d_call: TRBD2; clone_size: once; cdr3_aa: CANGASGMSGELFF; cdr3_nt: TGTGCTAATGGGGCTAGCGGGATGTCCGGGGAGCTGTTTTTT
j_call: TRBJ2-2; v_call: TRBV5-1; d_call: .; clone_size: .; cdr3_aa: CASSFIAGSNTGELFF; cdr3_nt: TGCGCCAGCAGCTTTATAGCCGGCTCGAACACCGGGGAGCTGTTTTTT
j_call: TRBJ1-5; v_call: TRBV19; d_call: TRBD1; clone_size: .; cdr3_aa: CASSQDRGHSNQPQHF; cdr3_nt: TGTGCCAGTAGTCAGGACAGGGGGCATAGCAATCAGCCCCAGCATTTT